This T cell receptor beta chain was identified during a study of CD4 T cells in relation to SARS-CoV-2 and coronaviruses. Germline V CDR1 and CDR2: GTSNPN, SVGIG (reference sequence). The length of the CDR3 is 14 residues. Trimming took 1 base from V and 4 from J; bases not matched to a gene: 2. A remark on this clone: Its antigen is currently unknown.

Generated by immunoSEQ multiplex PCR, the TCRdb table keeps only in-frame clones and is missing some. The table shows 15,000 to 20,000 clones, with about 72% occurring only once. CD4+ T cells from unexposed donors were obtained before the COVID-19 pandemic (2011-2018). After 10 to 11 days of culture, CD4+ T cells were isolated. Testing used SARS-CoV-2 S/N and four cold-coronavirus spikes on unexposed-donor CD4+ T cells, cells permitting. This sequence originates from a human donor in good health. Sequencing input: CD4+ T cells from PBMCs, cultured in vitro. V gene TRBV30 combines with J gene TRBJ1-3, with 9 bases fitting TRBD1. The CDR3 protein is CAWSGDRVGNTIYF. The CDR3 coding sequence is TGTGCCTGGAGTGGGGACAGGGTCGGAAACACCATATATTTT.